This paragraph reports one T cell receptor beta chain. Germline-derived CDR1 and CDR2 are SGDLS and YYNGEE. CDR3 length equals 12 residues. Using the 5' RACE reads, TCRdb records one entry per CDR3 protein without DNA. The sample table sets out 150,000 to 180,000 distinct CDR3 sequences. This sample was taken from a study of T cells expressing NK-cell markers. This TCR was recovered from a woman between 45 and 60 years old in good health. The J gene is TRBJ2-1, the V gene TRBV9. The sample consisted of blood T cells: a sorted CD56 or NKG2C T cell subset, CD4+ or CD8+ T cells, or bulk PBMC T cells (not recorded which). The CDR3 protein is CASSGTSGFQFF. The full variable domain, rest sourced from reference TRBV9 and TRBJ2-1, is DSGVTQTPKHLITATGQRVTLRCSPRSGDLSVYWYQQSLDQGLQFLIQYYNGEERAKGNILERFSAQQFPDLHSELNLSSLELGDSALYFCASSGTSGFQFFGPGTRLTVL.